Reported below is one TCR beta chain. What it binds is not known. The data originate from a study of CXCR3-negative and CXCR3-positive naive CD8 T cells. Whole-study findings and limits: For CXCR3-positive naive cells, TRB CDR3s were more hydrophobic than those of CXCR3-negative naive cells. Relative to memory CD8+ cells, whose diversity was much lower, both naive subsets had comparably high diversity.

The CDR3 extends over 13 amino acids. CDR1 LNHDA and CDR2 SQIVND come from the germline V gene (reference sequence). UMI labels and 5' RACE were used to prepare the TRB cDNA libraries. TCRdb re-called the 5' RACE reads and shows each CDR3 protein once, DNA omitted. The repertoire table contains approximately 100,000 distinct CDR3 sequences. This TCR was recovered from a human donor in good health. Some clones in this sample may be carry-over from other donors' samples. Sequencing was carried out using naive CXCR3+ CD8+ T cells from blood. Indicated subset: CD45RO-CCR7+CD27+CD95- naive CD8+ T cells expressing CXCR3 (TNR3+). This chain links TRBV19 with TRBJ1-1. CDR3 protein: CASSMSGSTEAFF.